The next 5 T cell receptor beta chains were all read from a single sample in a study of cytomegalovirus exposure and HLA in healthy donors. Researchers ran the PCR with 60 Vbeta and 13 Jbeta primers. The method was immunoSEQ multiplex PCR; TCRdb's version includes in-frame clones alone and lacks a portion of them. Altogether around 150,000 clones are present, roughly 80% being singletons, with the ten largest covering over 2%. Sequences were obtained from PBMCs. These receptors all stem from a young man in good health and CMV-seronegative.

The V call is TRBV5-4, the J call TRBJ1-1; TRBD1 matches at 11 bases. Germline V lookup: CDR1 SGHNT, CDR2 YYREEE (reference sequence). Unmatched junction bases numbered 10, after V lost 5 bases and J lost 1 base. This CDR3 is 17 amino acids long. The CDR3 bases are TGTGCCAGCAGAGGGGGACAGGGGGGTTGGTCGAACACTGAAGCTTTCTTT. It specifies CASRGGQGGWSNTEAFF.

The gene calls are TRBV14 and TRBJ1-2, with TRBD1 as a possible D gene (6 bases). CDR1 and CDR2 from the germline V gene are SGHDN and FVKESK. The germline V and J ends were trimmed by 4 bases and 8 bases, with 20 bases remaining between them. The CDR3 spans 15 residues. CDR3 in amino acids: CASSPTGMGVSGYTF. The CDR3 nucleotides read TGTGCCAGCAGCCCAACAGGGATGGGGGTTTCGGGCTACACCTTC.

This chain links TRBV29-1 with TRBJ2-7; 8 nucleotides match TRBD1. The CDR3 is 14 residues long. CDR1 is SQVTM and CDR2 is ANQGSEA in the germline V gene. The trim removed 7 bases at V and 4 bases at J, leaving 12 bases unmatched. The CDR3 spells CSAEGPGQGYEQYF. Here the CDR3 DNA reads TGCAGCGCCGAGGGGCCAGGACAGGGATACGAGCAGTACTTC.

This clone was recorded once. The chain employs TRBV11-1 and TRBJ2-7, with TRBD1 matching over 8 bases. The junction had 5 bases not matched to a gene; V was cut back by 3 bases and J by 4 bases. This CDR3 spans 14 amino acids. Germline V gene lookup returns CDR1 SGHAT and CDR2 FQDESV (reference sequence). In DNA form, the CDR3 reads TGTGCCAGCAGCTTCACAGGGGGGAGTTACGAGCAGTACTTC. It yields the protein CASSFTGGSYEQYF. Full variable domain (remainder filled in from reference TRBV11-1 and TRBJ2-7): EAEVAQSPRYKITEKSQAVAFWCDPISGHATLYWYRQILGQGPELLVQFQDESVVDDSQLPKDRFSAERLKGVDSTLKIQPAELGDSAMYLCASSFTGGSYEQYFGPGTRLTVT.

This sequence joins TRBV2 and TRBJ2-5, with a possible D match to TRBD2 (5 bases). This CDR3 contains 14 residues. CDR1 is SNHLY and CDR2 is FYNNEI in the germline V gene. V lost 6 bases and J 5 bases, leaving 16 bases between the germline ends. DNA of the CDR3: TGTGCCAGCAGAAAAGCCCCGGGGTTGGAGACCCAGTACTTC. Translating it yields CASRKAPGLETQYF.